This T cell receptor (beta chain) was found in a study of blood T cell repertoires in COVID-19. As originally analysed: Amplifying reference gene primers gave estimates of nucleated cell counts. Method: immunoSEQ multiplex PCR; TCRdb's copy keeps in-frame clones and lacks some. From that table come the V and J calls and clone size; the DNA was used to work out D and trimming. The sample shows about 140,000 clones, 85% to 90% of them seen only once. Germline CDR1 and CDR2: SGHRS and YFSETQ. CDR3 length: 16 residues. The junction had 10 bases not matched to a gene; V was cut back by 3 bases and J by 7 bases.

The sample taken for sequencing was peripheral blood. The chain carries TRBV5-1 and TRBJ1-6; TRBD1 aligns across 7 bases. The clonotype was recovered from a human donor in a cohort sampled during active COVID-19. The CDR3 DNA reads as TGCGCCAGCAGCTCTGGACAGGCCCGGGGGAATTCACCCCTCCACTTT. It yields the protein CASSSGQARGNSPLHF.